The entry below describes one TCR beta chain. The data originate from a study of blood T cell repertoires in COVID-19. Study at large: PBMCs, B-cell-depleted T cells, or T cells were the source of the cDNA or gDNA that made up the material.

Only in-frame clones appear in the TCRdb table, and some are missing; sequencing was by immunoSEQ multiplex PCR. The table records approximately 90,000 clones, roughly 84% of them present only once. This sequence was found in a human donor in a cohort sampled during active COVID-19. The sample was peripheral blood.

As DNA, the CDR3 is TGTGCCAGCAGCCGTTTGGGGGGGCGCGATGAAAAACTGTTTTTT. Amino acid sequence: CASSRLGGRDEKLFF. The gene calls are TRBV7-9 and TRBJ1-4, with TRBD1 as a possible D gene (6 bases). This CDR3 is built from 15 residues. Trimming took 5 bases from V and 6 from J, leaving 16 bases between them. CDR1 and CDR2 (germline): SEHNR, FQNEAQ (reference sequence).